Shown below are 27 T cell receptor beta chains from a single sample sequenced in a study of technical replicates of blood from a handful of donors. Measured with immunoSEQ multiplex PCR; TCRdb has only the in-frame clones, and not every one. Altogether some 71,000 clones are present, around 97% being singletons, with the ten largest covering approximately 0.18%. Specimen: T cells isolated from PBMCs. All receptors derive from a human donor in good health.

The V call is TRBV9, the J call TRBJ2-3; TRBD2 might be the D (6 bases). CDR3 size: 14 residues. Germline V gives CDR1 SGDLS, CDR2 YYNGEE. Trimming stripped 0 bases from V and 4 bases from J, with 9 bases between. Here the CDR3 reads CASSVGGDSDTQYF. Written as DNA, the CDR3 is TGTGCCAGCAGCGTAGGGGGGGATTCAGATACGCAGTATTTT.

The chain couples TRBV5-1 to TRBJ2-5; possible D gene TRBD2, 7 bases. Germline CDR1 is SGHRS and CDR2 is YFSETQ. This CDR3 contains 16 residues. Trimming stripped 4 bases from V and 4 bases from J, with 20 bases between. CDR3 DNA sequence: TGCGCCAGCAGCCCTCTGGGGGGCGGGGGCCCAGAGACCCAGTACTTC. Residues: CASSPLGGGGPETQYF. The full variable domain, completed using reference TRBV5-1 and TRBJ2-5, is KAGVTQTPRYLIKTRGQQVTLSCSPISGHRSVSWYQQTPGQGLQFLFEYFSETQRNKGNFPGRFSGRQFSNSRSEMNVSTLELGDSALYLCASSPLGGGGPETQYFGPGTRLLVL.

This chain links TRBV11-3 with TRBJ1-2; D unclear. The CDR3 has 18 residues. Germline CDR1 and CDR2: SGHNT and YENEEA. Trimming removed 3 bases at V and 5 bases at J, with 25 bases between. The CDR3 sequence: CASSFQDPFSSVYYGYTF. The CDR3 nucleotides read TGTGCCAGCAGCTTTCAAGATCCTTTCAGTTCCGTTTATTATGGCTACACCTTC.

The chain's CDR3 is CASSPVDRGLGGELFF. CDR3 DNA: TGTGCCAGCAGTCCTGTGGACAGGGGGTTAGGCGGGGAGCTGTTTTTT. The chain is built from TRBV2 and TRBJ2-2; 10 bases fit TRBD1. In germline, CDR1 is SNHLY, CDR2 FYNNEI. The CDR3 length is 16 residues. J was trimmed by 7 bases and V by 5 bases; bases with no gene match: 10.

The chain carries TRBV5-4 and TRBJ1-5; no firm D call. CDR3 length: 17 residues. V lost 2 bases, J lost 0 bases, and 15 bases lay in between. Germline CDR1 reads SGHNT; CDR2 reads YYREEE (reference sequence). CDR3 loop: CASSFNPQSHSNQPQHF. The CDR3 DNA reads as TGTGCCAGCAGCTTTAACCCGCAGTCCCATAGCAATCAGCCCCAGCATTTT.

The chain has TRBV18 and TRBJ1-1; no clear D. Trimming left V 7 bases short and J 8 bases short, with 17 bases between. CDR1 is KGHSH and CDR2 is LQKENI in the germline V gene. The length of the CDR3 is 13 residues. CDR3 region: CASWSLRQVEAFF. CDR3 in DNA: TGTGCCAGCTGGTCGCTGAGACAAGTGGAAGCTTTCTTT.

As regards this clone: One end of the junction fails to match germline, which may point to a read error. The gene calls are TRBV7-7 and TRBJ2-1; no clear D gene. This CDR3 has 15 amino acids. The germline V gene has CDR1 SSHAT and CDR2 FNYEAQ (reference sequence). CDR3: CASSPSKSSYNEQFF. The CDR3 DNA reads TGTGCTAGCAGCCCCTCAAAGAGCTCCTACAATGAGCAGTTCTTC.

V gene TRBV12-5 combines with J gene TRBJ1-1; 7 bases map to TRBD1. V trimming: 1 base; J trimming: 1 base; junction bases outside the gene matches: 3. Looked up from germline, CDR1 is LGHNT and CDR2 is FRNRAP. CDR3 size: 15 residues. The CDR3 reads CASGLETGTNTEAFF. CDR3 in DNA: TGTGCTAGTGGTTTGGAGACAGGGACGAACACTGAAGCTTTCTTT.

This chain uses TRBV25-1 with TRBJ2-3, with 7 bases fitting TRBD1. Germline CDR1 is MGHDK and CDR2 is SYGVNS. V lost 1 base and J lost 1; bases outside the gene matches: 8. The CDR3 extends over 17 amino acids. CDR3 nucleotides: TGTGCCAGCAGTGAATCACGCCGGGACAGACGCACAGATACGCAGTATTTT. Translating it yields CASSESRRDRRTDTQYF.

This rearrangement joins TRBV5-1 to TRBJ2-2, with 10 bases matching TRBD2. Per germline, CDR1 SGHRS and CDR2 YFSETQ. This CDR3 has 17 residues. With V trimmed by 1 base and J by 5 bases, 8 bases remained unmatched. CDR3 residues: CASSLYLAGAGTGELFF. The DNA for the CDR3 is TGCGCCAGCAGCTTGTACCTAGCGGGAGCGGGTACCGGGGAGCTGTTTTTT.

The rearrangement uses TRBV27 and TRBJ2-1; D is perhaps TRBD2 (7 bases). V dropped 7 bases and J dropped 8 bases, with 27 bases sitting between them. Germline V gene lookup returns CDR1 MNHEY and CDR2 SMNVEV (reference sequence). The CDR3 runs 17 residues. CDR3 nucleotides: TGTGCCAGCAACACTTTGGGGGGGGGCGGTCGAACGTATGAGCAGTTCTTC. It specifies CASNTLGGGGRTYEQFF.

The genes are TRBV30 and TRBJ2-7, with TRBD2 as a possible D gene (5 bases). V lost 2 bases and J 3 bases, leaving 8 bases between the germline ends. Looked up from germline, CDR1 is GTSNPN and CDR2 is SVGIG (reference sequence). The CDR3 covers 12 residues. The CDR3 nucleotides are TGTGCCTGGAGTATAGGGAGCTACGAGCAGTACTTC. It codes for CAWSIGSYEQYF.

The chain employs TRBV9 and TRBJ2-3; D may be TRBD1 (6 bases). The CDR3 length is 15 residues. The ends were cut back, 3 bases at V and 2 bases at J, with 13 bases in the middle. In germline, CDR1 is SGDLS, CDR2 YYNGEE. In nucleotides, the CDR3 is TGTGCCAGCAGCGGGGCCACAGGGACCACAGATACGCAGTATTTT. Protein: CASSGATGTTDTQYF.

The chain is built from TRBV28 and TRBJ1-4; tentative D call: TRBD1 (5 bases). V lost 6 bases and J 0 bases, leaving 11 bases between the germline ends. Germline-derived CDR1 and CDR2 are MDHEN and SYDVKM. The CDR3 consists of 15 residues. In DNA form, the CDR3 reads TGTGCCAGCAGAGACAGCTTAACAACTAATGAAAAACTGTTTTTT. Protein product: CASRDSLTTNEKLFF. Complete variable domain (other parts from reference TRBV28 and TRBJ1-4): DVKVTQSSRYLVKRTGEKVFLECVQDMDHENMFWYRQDPGLGLRLIYFSYDVKMKEKGDIPEGYSVSREKKERFSLILESASTNQTSMYLCASRDSLTTNEKLFFGSGTQLSVL.

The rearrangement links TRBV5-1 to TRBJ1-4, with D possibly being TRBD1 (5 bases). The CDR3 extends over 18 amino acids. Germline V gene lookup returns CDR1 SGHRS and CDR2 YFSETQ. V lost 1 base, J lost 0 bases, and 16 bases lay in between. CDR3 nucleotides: TGCGCCAGCAGCTTGCGGTGGGGCCGATACCCAACTAATGAAAAACTGTTTTTT. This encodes CASSLRWGRYPTNEKLFF.

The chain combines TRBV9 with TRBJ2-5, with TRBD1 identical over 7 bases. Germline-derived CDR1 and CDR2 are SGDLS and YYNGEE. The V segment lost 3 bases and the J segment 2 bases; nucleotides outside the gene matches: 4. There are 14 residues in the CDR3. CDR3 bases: TGTGCCAGCAGCGCCGGGACAGCGCAAGAGACCCAGTACTTC. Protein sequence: CASSAGTAQETQYF.

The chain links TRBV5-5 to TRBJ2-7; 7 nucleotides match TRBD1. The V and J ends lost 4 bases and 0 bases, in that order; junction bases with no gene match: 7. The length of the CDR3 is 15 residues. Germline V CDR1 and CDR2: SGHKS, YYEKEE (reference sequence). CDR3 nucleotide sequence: TGTGCCAGCAGCGTGGACAGGACCGACTCCTACGAGCAGTACTTC. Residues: CASSVDRTDSYEQYF.

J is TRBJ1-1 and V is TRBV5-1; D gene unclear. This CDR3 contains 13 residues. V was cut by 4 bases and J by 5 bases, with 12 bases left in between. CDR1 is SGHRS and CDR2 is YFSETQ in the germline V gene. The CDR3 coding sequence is TGCGCCAGCAGCGGGCCCTCGCAGACTGAAGCTTTCTTT. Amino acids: CASSGPSQTEAFF. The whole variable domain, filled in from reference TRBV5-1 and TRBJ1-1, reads KAGVTQTPRYLIKTRGQQVTLSCSPISGHRSVSWYQQTPGQGLQFLFEYFSETQRNKGNFPGRFSGRQFSNSRSEMNVSTLELGDSALYLCASSGPSQTEAFFGQGTRLTVV.

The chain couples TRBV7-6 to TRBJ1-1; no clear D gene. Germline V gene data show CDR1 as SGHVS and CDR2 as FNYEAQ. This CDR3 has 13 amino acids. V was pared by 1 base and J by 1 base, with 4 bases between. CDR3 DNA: TGTGCCAGCAGCTTAGAACAGAACACTGAAGCTTTCTTT. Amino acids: CASSLEQNTEAFF.

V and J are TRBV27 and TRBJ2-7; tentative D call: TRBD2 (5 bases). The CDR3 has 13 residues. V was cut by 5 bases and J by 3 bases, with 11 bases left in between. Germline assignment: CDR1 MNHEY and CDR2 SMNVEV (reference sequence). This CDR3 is CASSPEVHYEQYF. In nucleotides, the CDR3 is TGTGCCAGCAGTCCGGAGGTACACTACGAGCAGTACTTC.

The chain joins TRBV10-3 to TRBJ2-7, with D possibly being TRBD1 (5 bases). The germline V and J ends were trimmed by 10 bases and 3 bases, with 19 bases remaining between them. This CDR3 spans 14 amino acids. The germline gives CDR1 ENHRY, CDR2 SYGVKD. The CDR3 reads CATQTTDSRYEQYF. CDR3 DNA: TGTGCCACCCAAACTACCGACAGCCGCTACGAGCAGTACTTC.

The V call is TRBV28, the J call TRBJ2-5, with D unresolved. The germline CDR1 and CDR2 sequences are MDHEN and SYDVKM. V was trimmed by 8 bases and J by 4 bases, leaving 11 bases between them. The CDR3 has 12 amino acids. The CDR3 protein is CASQAGRETQYF. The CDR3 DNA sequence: TGTGCCAGCCAAGCTGGTCGAGAGACCCAGTACTTC.

The CDR3 bases are TGTGCCTGGAGTGATAATAATGAAAAACTGTTTTTT. The encoded protein is CAWSDNNEKLFF. V gene TRBV30 combines with J gene TRBJ1-4, with D unclear. CDR3 length equals 12 residues. Trimming pared 1 base from V and 4 bases from J, leaving 4 bases between. Per germline, CDR1 GTSNPN and CDR2 SVGIG (reference sequence).

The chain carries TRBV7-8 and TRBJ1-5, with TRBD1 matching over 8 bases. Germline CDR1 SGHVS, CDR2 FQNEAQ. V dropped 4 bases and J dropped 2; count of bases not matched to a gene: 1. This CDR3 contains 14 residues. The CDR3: CASSWGQGNQPQHF. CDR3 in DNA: TGTGCCAGCAGCTGGGGACAGGGCAATCAGCCCCAGCATTTT.

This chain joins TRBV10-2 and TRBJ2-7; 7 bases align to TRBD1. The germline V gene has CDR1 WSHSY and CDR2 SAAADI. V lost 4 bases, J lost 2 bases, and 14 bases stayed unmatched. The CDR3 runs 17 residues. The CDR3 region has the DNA TGCGCCAGCAGTGGTACCGACGGGACAGAGAACCCCTACGAGCAGTACTTC. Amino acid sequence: CASSGTDGTENPYEQYF.

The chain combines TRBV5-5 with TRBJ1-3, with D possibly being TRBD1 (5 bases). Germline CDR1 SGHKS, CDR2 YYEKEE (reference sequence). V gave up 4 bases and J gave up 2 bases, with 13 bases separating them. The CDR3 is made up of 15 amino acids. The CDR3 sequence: CASSVQTATGNTIYF. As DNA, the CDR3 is TGTGCCAGCAGCGTCCAGACAGCAACTGGAAACACCATATATTTT.

The CDR3 DNA reads TGTGCCAGCTCACCACGTAAGCGCGACGGGACAGGGGGGAACACTGAAGCTTTCTTT. Its translation is CASSPRKRDGTGGNTEAFF. This chain joins TRBV18 and TRBJ1-1; 11 nucleotides agree with TRBD1. V lost 1 base, J lost 1 base, and 11 bases stayed unmatched. The CDR3 is made up of 19 amino acids. Germline V gene sequence: CDR1 KGHSH, CDR2 LQKENI.